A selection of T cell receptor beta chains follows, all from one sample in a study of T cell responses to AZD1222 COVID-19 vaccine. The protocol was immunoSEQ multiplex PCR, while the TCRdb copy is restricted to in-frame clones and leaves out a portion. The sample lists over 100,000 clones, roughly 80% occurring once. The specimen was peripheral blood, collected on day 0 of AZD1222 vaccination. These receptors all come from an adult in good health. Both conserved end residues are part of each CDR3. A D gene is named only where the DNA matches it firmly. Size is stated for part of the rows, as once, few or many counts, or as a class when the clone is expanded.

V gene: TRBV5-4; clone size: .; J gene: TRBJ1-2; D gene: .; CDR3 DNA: TGTGCCAGCCGCATCTGGAATAACTATGGCTACACCTTC; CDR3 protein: CASRIWNNYGYTF
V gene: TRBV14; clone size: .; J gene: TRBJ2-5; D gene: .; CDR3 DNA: TGTGCCAGCAGCTCTCCGGGACGACTTCGAGAGACCCAGTACTTC; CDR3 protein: CASSSPGRLRETQYF
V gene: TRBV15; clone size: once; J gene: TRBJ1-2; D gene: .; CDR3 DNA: TGTGCCACCAGTACGGACGGAAACTATGGCTACACCTTC; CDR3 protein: CATSTDGNYGYTF
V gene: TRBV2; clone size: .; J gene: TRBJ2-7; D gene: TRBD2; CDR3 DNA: TGTGCCAGCAGGACCGTGGGGGAGGGGAAAAACGAGCAGTACTTC; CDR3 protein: CASRTVGEGKNEQYF
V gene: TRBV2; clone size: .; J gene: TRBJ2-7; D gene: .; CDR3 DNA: TGTGCCAGCAGGAGCCTGGCCTACGAGCAGTACTTC; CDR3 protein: CASRSLAYEQYF
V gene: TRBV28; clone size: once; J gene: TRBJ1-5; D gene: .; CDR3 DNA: TGTGCCAGCAGTTCCCCTAACAATCAGCCCCAGCATTTT; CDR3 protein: CASSSPNNQPQHF
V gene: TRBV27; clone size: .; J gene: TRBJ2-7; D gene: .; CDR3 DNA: TGTGCCAGCAGACGGGACGGGTCCTACGAGCAGTACTTC; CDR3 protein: CASRRDGSYEQYF
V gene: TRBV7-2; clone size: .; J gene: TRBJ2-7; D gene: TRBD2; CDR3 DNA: TGTGCCAGCAGCCAGGGACTAGCGGGATTCAGCTACGAGCAGTACTTC; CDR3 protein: CASSQGLAGFSYEQYF
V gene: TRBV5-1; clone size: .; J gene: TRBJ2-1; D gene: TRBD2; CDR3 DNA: TGCGCCAGCTCGGGTAGGTCTAGCGGGGATTACAATGAGCAGTTCTTC; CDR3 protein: CASSGRSSGDYNEQFF
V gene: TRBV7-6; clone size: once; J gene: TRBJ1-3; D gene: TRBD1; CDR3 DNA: TGTGCCAGCAGCATGGACAGGGAGGGCGGAAACACCATATATTTT; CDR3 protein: CASSMDREGGNTIYF
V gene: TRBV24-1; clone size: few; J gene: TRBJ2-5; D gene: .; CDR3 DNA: TGTGCCACCAGTGGTATAGACGGAGAGACCCAGTACTTC; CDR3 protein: CATSGIDGETQYF
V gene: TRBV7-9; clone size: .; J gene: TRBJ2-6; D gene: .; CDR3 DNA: TGTGCCAGCAGCTTGAAAGAGGTGTTGCCTGGGGCCAACGTCCTGACTTTC; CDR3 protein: CASSLKEVLPGANVLTF
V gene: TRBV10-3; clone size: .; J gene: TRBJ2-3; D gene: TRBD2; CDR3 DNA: TGTGCCACAGGACTAGCGGGAGGTAGCACAGATACGCAGTATTTT; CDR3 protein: CATGLAGGSTDTQYF
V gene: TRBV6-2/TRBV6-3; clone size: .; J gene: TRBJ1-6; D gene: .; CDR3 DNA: TGTGCCAGCAGTTCGTCCGAAGAATCACCCCTCCACTTT; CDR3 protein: CASSSSEESPLHF
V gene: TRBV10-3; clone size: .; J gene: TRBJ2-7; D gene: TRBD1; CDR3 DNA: TGTGCCATCAGTCCGGGACAGGGTAACTACGAGCAGTACTTC; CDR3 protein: CAISPGQGNYEQYF
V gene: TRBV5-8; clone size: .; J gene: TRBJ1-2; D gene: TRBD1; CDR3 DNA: TGTGCCAGCAGCTTTCAGGGGGGCCCCTATGGCTACACCTTC; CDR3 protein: CASSFQGGPYGYTF
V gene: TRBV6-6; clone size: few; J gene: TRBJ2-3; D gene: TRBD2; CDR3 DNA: TGTGCCAGCAGACCCGGACTAGCGGGAGCGTGGAGGCAGTATTTT; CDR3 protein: CASRPGLAGAWRQYF
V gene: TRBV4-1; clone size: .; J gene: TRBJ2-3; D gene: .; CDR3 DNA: TGCGCCAGCAGCCCAGGGGGGGCATCAGATACGCAGTATTTT; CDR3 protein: CASSPGGASDTQYF
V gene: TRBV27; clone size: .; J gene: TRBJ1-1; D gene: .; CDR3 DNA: TGTGCCAGCAGTTTAATCCAGGGCAGAGGGAAGACTGAAGCTTTCTTT; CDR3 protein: CASSLIQGRGKTEAFF
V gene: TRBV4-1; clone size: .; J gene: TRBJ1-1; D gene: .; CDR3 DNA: TGCGCCAGCAGCCAAGAGAGTCTGAACACTGAAGCTTTCTTT; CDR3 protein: CASSQESLNTEAFF
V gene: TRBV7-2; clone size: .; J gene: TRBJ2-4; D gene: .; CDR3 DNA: TGTGCCAGCAGCTTTCGGACCAGGGACATTCAGTACTTC; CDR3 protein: CASSFRTRDIQYF
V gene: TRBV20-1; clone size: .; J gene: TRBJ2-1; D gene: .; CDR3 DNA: TGCAGTGCTAGAGGGCTTGAGCAGTTCTTC; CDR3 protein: CSARGLEQFF
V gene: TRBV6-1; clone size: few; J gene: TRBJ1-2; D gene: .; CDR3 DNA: TGTGCCAGCAGTGATGGACCGAGCGTGAATGGCTACACCTTC; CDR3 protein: CASSDGPSVNGYTF
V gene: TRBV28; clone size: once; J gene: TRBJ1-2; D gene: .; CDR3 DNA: TGTGCCAGCAGTCAGACTCACGGGGGCCACACCTTC; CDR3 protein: CASSQTHGGHTF